What follows are 16 T cell receptor beta chains derived from one specimen sequenced in a study of blood T cell repertoires in COVID-19. Libraries were prepared by immunoSEQ multiplex PCR; TCRdb keeps only in-frame clonotypes and omits some of them. The sample shows approximately 81,000 clones, 75% to 90% of them seen only once. What was sequenced was peripheral blood. These receptors were taken from a man aged 65 to 85 with active or convalescent COVID-19.

The CDR3 DNA is TGCAGTGCTAGTTCGCTAGGGGGTTCACCCCTCCACTTT. This gives the protein CSASSLGGSPLHF. V is TRBV20-1 and J is TRBJ1-6, with D possibly matching TRBD1 (6 bases). The V end lost 3 bases, the J end lost 9 bases, and 12 bases lay between the germline ends. The CDR3 sequence is 13 residues long. The germline V gene encodes CDR1 DFQATT and CDR2 SNEGSKA (reference sequence).

The CDR3 DNA reads TGTGCCAGCAGCCAAGGCTCAGGTGGCTACGGCTACACCTTC. Amino acid sequence: CASSQGSGGYGYTF. The J gene is TRBJ1-2, the V gene TRBV4-2; D unresolved. There are 14 residues in the CDR3. V lost 1 base and J lost 8, with 14 bases in between. In germline, CDR1 is LGHNA, CDR2 YNFKEQ.

V and J are TRBV27 and TRBJ1-1, with 7 bases fitting TRBD1. V gave up 3 bases and J gave up 1 base; unmatched junction bases: 8. The CDR3 length is 16 residues. Germline CDR1 is MNHEY and CDR2 is SMNVEV (reference sequence). The CDR3 loop reads CASSFRQGGANTEAFF. The CDR3 region has the DNA TGTGCCAGCAGTTTCAGACAGGGAGGTGCGAACACTGAAGCTTTCTTT.

The chain recombines TRBV30 with TRBJ2-2; a possible D gene is TRBD2 (6 bases). CDR1 is GTSNPN, CDR2 SVGIG, per germline (reference sequence). This CDR3 is built from 13 residues. Trimming took off 1 base at V and 4 bases at J, with 7 bases between the two ends. The CDR3 coding sequence is TGTGCCTGGAGTGGTAGCGGCACCGGGGAGCTGTTTTTT. Residues: CAWSGSGTGELFF.

The chain is built from TRBV5-1 and TRBJ1-3; 7 nucleotides agree with TRBD1. The germline V gene encodes CDR1 SGHRS and CDR2 YFSETQ. V lost 4 bases and J lost 3; bases outside the gene matches: 4. The CDR3 sequence is 14 residues long. In DNA form, the CDR3 reads TGCGCCAGCAGCAGACAGGGCGGTGGAAACACCATATATTTT. It yields the protein CASSRQGGGNTIYF.

The CDR3 coding sequence is TGTGCCAGCAGTGCCCCTGGCGGGAACTATGGCTACACCTTC. Protein: CASSAPGGNYGYTF. The gene calls are TRBV27 and TRBJ1-2, with D unclear. CDR3 length equals 14 residues. With 5 bases removed from V and 2 bases from J, the gap between germline ends came to 12 bases. Germline values: CDR1 MNHEY, CDR2 SMNVEV (reference sequence).

The rearrangement uses TRBV2 and TRBJ1-2; weak D call: TRBD1 (5 bases). Germline V CDR1 and CDR2: SNHLY, FYNNEI. CDR3 length: 12 residues. Trimming cost V 3 bases and J 14 bases, with 16 bases left between them. The CDR3 nucleotides read TGTGCCAGCAGTGAGGATGGGGGGAGTAATACCTTC. This encodes CASSEDGGSNTF.

The V and J genes are TRBV2 and TRBJ1-6, with TRBD1 identical over 12 bases. Unmatched junction bases numbered 4, after V lost 4 bases and J lost 9 bases. CDR3 length equals 15 residues. Germline V CDR1 and CDR2: SNHLY, FYNNEI. CDR3 bases: TGTGCCAGCAGTGGGGGACAGGGGGCGCCTTCACCCCTCCACTTT. This sequence encodes CASSGGQGAPSPLHF.

The chain recombines TRBV29-1 with TRBJ2-7, with TRBD2 matching over 10 bases. The length of the CDR3 is 15 residues. Per the germline V gene, CDR1 is SQVTM and CDR2 is ANQGSEA. The V segment lost 2 bases and the J segment 3 bases; nucleotides outside the gene matches: 7. CDR3 DNA: TGCAGCGTTGAAACTGAGCGGGGGGGCCTCTACGAGCAGTACTTC. It codes for CSVETERGGLYEQYF.

The chain links TRBV5-1 to TRBJ2-5, with TRBD2 identical over 13 bases. The CDR3 runs to 17 residues. In germline, CDR1 is SGHRS, CDR2 YFSETQ. The V segment lost 0 bases and the J segment 9 bases; nucleotides outside the gene matches: 11. The CDR3 sequence: CASSLGTSGGALTPQYF. The CDR3 DNA is TGCGCCAGCAGCTTGGGGACTAGCGGGGGAGCCCTAACGCCCCAGTACTTC.

The V call is TRBV10-3, the J call TRBJ1-5; TRBD1 aligns across 10 bases. V lost 2 bases, J lost 0 bases, and 7 bases stayed unmatched. The CDR3 runs to 18 residues. Germline V gene data show CDR1 as ENHRY and CDR2 as SYGVKD. The CDR3 region has the DNA TGTGCCATCAGTGAGCACCGGGACAGGGGTCATAGCAATCAGCCCCAGCATTTT. Encoded protein: CAISEHRDRGHSNQPQHF.

The rearrangement links TRBV5-1 to TRBJ1-6; perhaps TRBD1 as D (6 bases). Trimming took off 1 base at V and 0 bases at J, with 20 bases between the two ends. The CDR3 has 20 amino acids. The germline gives CDR1 SGHRS, CDR2 YFSETQ. The CDR3 reads CASSLNSWAGAASYNSPLHF. The CDR3 DNA reads TGCGCCAGCAGCTTGAATTCGTGGGCAGGGGCTGCCTCCTATAATTCACCCCTCCACTTT.

V usage is TRBV28 and J usage is TRBJ1-2; 8 nucleotides match TRBD1. The CDR3 sequence is 16 residues long. Unmatched junction bases numbered 16, after V lost 5 bases and J lost 8 bases. Germline V gene sequence: CDR1 MDHEN, CDR2 SYDVKM. The CDR3 DNA sequence: TGTGCCAGCAGTACAATTCGAGGACAGGGACAGGACGGCTACACCTTC. It encodes CASSTIRGQGQDGYTF.

The CDR3: CASSFRAGQGGYGYTF. The DNA of the CDR3 is TGTGCCAGCAGCTTTCGGGCGGGACAGGGGGGATATGGCTACACCTTC. The J gene is TRBJ1-2, the V gene TRBV5-4; TRBD1 matches 11 bases. Losses at the gene ends were 2 bases for V and 5 bases for J; bases not matched to a gene: 8. Per the germline V gene, CDR1 is SGHNT and CDR2 is YYREEE (reference sequence). This CDR3 has 16 residues.

This clone was counted a few times. This chain uses TRBV6-5 with TRBJ1-3; no firm D call. Germline V gives CDR1 MNHEY, CDR2 SVGAGI. This CDR3 has 14 residues. Trimming cost V 7 bases and J 5 bases, with 15 bases left between them. The CDR3 reads CASTPGGDRNTIYF. The CDR3 nucleotides are TGTGCCAGCACCCCCGGCGGGGATAGAAACACCATATATTTT.

This chain's CDR3 is CATSDPTRGRVELFF. CDR3 coding DNA: TGTGCCACCAGTGATCCGACGAGGGGGCGAGTGGAGCTGTTTTTT. The rearrangement uses TRBV24-1 and TRBJ2-2; 7 positions agree with TRBD1. This CDR3 region has 15 residues. The V gene end was trimmed by 3 bases and the J gene end by 10 bases; junction bases not matched to a gene: 10. Germline V lookup: CDR1 KGHDR, CDR2 SFDVKD.